The T cell receptor (beta chain) under discussion was sequenced for a study of shared clonotypes between healthy human individuals. General study points: Although depth was large, rarefaction showed that sequencing of the sorted subsets was incomplete. Of the naive CD4 clonotypes, about 5% were shared across a few donors.

The CDR3 is made up of 14 amino acids. Trimming cost V 2 bases and J 3 bases, with 7 bases left between them. Germline CDR1 reads MDHEN; CDR2 reads SYDVKM. The investigators split CD4+ cells into a CD45RA+ naive subset and a CD45RA-negative memory subset. Produced via immunoSEQ multiplex PCR; TCRdb's table is partial and in-frame only. This sample yields 2.3 million or so clones, of which over 85% are seen a single time; 0.35% to 0.45% belongs to the top ten. About this clone itself: Its antigen is not identified.

The chain recombines TRBV28 with TRBJ2-2, with D perhaps TRBD2 (6 bases). This receptor was identified in a man aged 18 to 30 in good health. Some clones in this sample may be carry-over from other donors' samples. Sample: naive CD4+ T cells from PBMCs. Subset defined: CD45RA+ positively selected. Here the CDR3 reads CASSLRDYTGELFF. Written as DNA, the CDR3 is TGTGCCAGCAGTTTACGGGACTACACCGGGGAGCTGTTTTTT.